This T cell receptor (beta chain) was captured in a study of cytomegalovirus exposure and HLA in healthy donors. Findings and caveats of the study: About 87% or about 30% of the time was how often most TCR beta V segments were productive, according to an earlier analysis. Per published accounts, TCR beta sequences correctly predicted the HLA-A and HLA-B alleles of most subjects.

Vbeta (60) and Jbeta (13) primers were used in the PCR. Sequencing used immunoSEQ multiplex PCR; TCRdb keeps in-frame clones, though not all of them. The sample records 70,000 to 90,000 clones, under 80% being singletons. As regards this clone: Its antigen is as yet unknown.

Germline V CDR1 and CDR2: SGHTA, FQGTGA. V was cut by 7 bases and J by 7 bases, with 21 bases left in between. This CDR3 has 15 amino acids. Material: PBMCs. The sequence came from a male donor in good health and CMV-seropositive. This chain links TRBV7-3 with TRBJ2-3; possibly TRBD2 for D (6 bases). The CDR3 region is CASTSGVAARHTQYF. In DNA form, the CDR3 reads TGTGCCAGCACCTCCGGGGTAGCGGCCCGTCATACGCAGTATTTT.